These 22 T cell receptor beta chains came from one sample sequenced in a study of neurological immune-mediated disorders. TCRdb reprocessed the 5' RACE reads via MiXCR and lists one record per CDR3 protein. The sample shows about 25,000 distinct CDR3 sequences, around 3.4% of them seen only once. The sample comprised PBMCs. The receptors derive from a woman aged 30 to 39 with multiple sclerosis.

This clonotype was counted many times. V is TRBV9 and J is TRBJ1-6, with D unclear. Germline V gene lookup returns CDR1 SGDLS and CDR2 YYNGEE. Between the trimmed V and J ends, which lost 4 bases and 8 bases, there was a span of 10 bases. The CDR3 extends over 13 amino acids. The CDR3 sequence: CASSPSQDSPLHF. The CDR3 DNA reads as TGTGCCAGCAGCCCCTCGCAGGATTCACCCCTCCACTTT.

This clonotype has ten or more counts. The V gene is TRBV5-1, the J gene TRBJ1-5; D is unclear. Germline loops: CDR1 SGHRS, CDR2 YFSETQ. This CDR3 contains 14 residues. The germline V and J ends were trimmed by 5 bases and 1 base, with 10 bases remaining between them. The CDR3 region is CASSLQPSNQPQHF. Written as DNA, the CDR3 is TGCGCCAGCAGTTTACAGCCCAGCAATCAGCCCCAGCATTTT.

This clonotype appeared many times. This chain uses TRBV5-1 with TRBJ2-3; no clear D gene. V was cut by 1 base and J by 7 bases, with 10 bases left in between. The CDR3 is 13 residues long. From germline, CDR1 is SGHRS and CDR2 YFSETQ. This CDR3 reads CASSLHLRHTQYF. The CDR3 DNA sequence: TGCGCCAGCAGCTTGCACCTCCGACATACGCAGTATTTT.

This clonotype was counted at least ten times. This chain joins TRBV20-1 and TRBJ1-2; tentatively, D is TRBD1 (5 bases). The CDR3 totals 12 residues. Germline loops: CDR1 DFQATT, CDR2 SNEGSKA (reference sequence). The V end lost 2 bases, the J end lost 4 bases, and 8 bases lay between the germline ends. CDR3 DNA sequence: TGCAGTGCTAGACAGGGTTTCTATGGCTACACCTTC. It is translated as CSARQGFYGYTF.

This clonotype was seen more than once but under ten times. It may be a read error: a sequence one base away is much more abundant. The chain joins TRBV10-1 to TRBJ2-1, with a weak D call TRBD2 (8 bases). This CDR3 is built from 17 residues. CDR1 is WNHNN and CDR2 is SYGVQD in the germline V gene (reference sequence). V lost 7 bases and J lost 7, with 26 bases in between. CDR3 in DNA: TGCGCCAGCATTCAGTCAGGGGGGACTAGAGGGACTAATGAGCAGTTCTTC. This codes for CASIQSGGTRGTNEQFF.

The table lists this clonotype with many counts. The V call is TRBV5-1, the J call TRBJ2-3; D is perhaps TRBD2 (5 bases). The germline V gene has CDR1 SGHRS and CDR2 YFSETQ. The length of the CDR3 is 16 residues. The V end lost 1 base, the J end lost 2 bases, and 14 bases lay between the germline ends. CDR3 loop: CASSLTPADHTDTQYF. The CDR3, as DNA: TGCGCCAGCAGCTTGACCCCAGCGGATCACACAGATACGCAGTATTTT.

Concerning this clonotype: Sequence at one end of the junction differs from germline and may be a read error. This sequence joins TRBV4-3 and TRBJ1-5, with TRBD1 identical over 8 bases. The CDR3 sequence is 15 residues long. CDR1 LGHNA and CDR2 YSLEER come from the germline V gene. In DNA, the CDR3 is TGCGCCAGCAGCCAAAGGACAGGGTTTGCTCAGCCCCAGAATTTT. Translated: CASSQRTGFAQPQNF.

There are many counts of this clonotype. The V gene is TRBV7-8, the J gene TRBJ2-2; 9 nucleotides agree with TRBD1. The CDR3 has 16 residues. V lost 5 bases and J lost 1; bases outside the gene matches: 5. Germline CDR1 reads SGHVS; CDR2 reads FQNEAQ. CDR3 region: CASSPRTGVNTGELFF. The CDR3 DNA sequence: TGTGCCAGCAGCCCCAGGACAGGGGTGAACACCGGGGAGCTGTTTTTT.

The rearrangement joins TRBV5-1 to TRBJ2-7; D gene unclear. The V gene lost 5 bases and the J gene lost 2 bases, with 11 bases spanning the gap. Germline values: CDR1 SGHRS, CDR2 YFSETQ. The CDR3 has 13 residues. This CDR3 reads CASRSPAAYEQYF. As DNA, the CDR3 is TGCGCCAGCAGGTCCCCAGCCGCCTACGAGCAGTACTTC.

This clonotype has at least ten counts. An end of the junction does not agree with germline; a read error may underlie this. J is TRBJ1-6 and V is TRBV20-1; 9 bases line up with TRBD1. This CDR3 is built from 13 residues. CDR1 and CDR2 (germline): DFQATT, SNEGSKA (reference sequence). CDR3 protein: CSAPGQGNSPLNF. The DNA of the CDR3 is TGCAGTGCGCCGGGACAGGGTAATTCACCCCTCAACTTT.

This clonotype was seen ten or more times. This rearrangement joins TRBV3-1 to TRBJ1-1; 7 bases match TRBD1. The length of the CDR3 is 17 residues. V lost 7 bases, J lost 6 bases, and 20 bases stayed unmatched. The germline V gene has CDR1 LGHDT and CDR2 YNNKEL (reference sequence). The CDR3 bases are TGTGCCAGCACCCGCGAGGGGGCCTTACCGGGGGGGGCTGAAGCTTTCTTT. Translating it yields CASTREGALPGGAEAFF. The complete variable domain, with remaining parts taken from reference TRBV3-1 and TRBJ1-1, reads DTAVSQTPKYLVTQMGNDKSIKCEQNLGHDTMYWYKQDSKKFLKIMFSYNNKELIINETVPNRFSPKSPDKAHLNLHINSLELGDSAVYFCASTREGALPGGAEAFFGQGTRLTVV.

This clonotype is medium-sized in the sample. J is TRBJ2-7 and V is TRBV5-6; D ambiguous. The CDR3 sequence is 13 residues long. Germline V gene sequence: CDR1 SGHDT, CDR2 YYEEEE. Trimming pared 4 bases from V and 2 bases from J, leaving 10 bases between. The DNA for the CDR3 is TGTGCCAGCAGCCTAGGACCTGCCTACGAGCAGTACTTC. This translates into CASSLGPAYEQYF. Full variable domain (rest looked up from reference TRBV5-6 and TRBJ2-7): DAGVTQSPTHLIKTRGQQVTLRCSPKSGHDTVSWYQQALGQGPQFIFQYYEEEERQRGNFPDRFSGHQFPNYSSELNVNALLLGDSALYLCASSLGPAYEQYFGPGTRLTVT.

This chain links TRBV20-1 with TRBJ2-7; 8 bases are a match to TRBD1. The CDR3 sequence is 15 residues long. CDR1 DFQATT and CDR2 SNEGSKA come from the germline V gene (reference sequence). The V gene end was trimmed by 5 bases and the J gene end by 1 base; junction bases not matched to a gene: 10. This CDR3 reads CSAGGNRGASYEQYF. The CDR3 DNA reads as TGCAGTGCTGGGGGGAACAGGGGGGCTTCCTACGAGCAGTACTTC.

This clonotype was found many times. The chain combines TRBV5-4 with TRBJ2-5, with D perhaps being TRBD1 or TRBD2 (6 bases each). V lost 6 bases and J lost 5, with 11 bases in between. From germline, CDR1 is SGHNT and CDR2 YYREEE (reference sequence). The CDR3 covers 12 residues. This chain's CDR3 is CASTRGGETQYF. CDR3 coding DNA: TGTGCCAGCACCCGAGGGGGGGAGACCCAGTACTTC.

This clonotype appeared many times. The CDR3 region is CASSGLLGNLNTEAFF. The DNA for the CDR3 is TGTGCCAGCAGTGGGTTACTGGGGAATCTGAACACTGAAGCTTTCTTT. The rearrangement uses TRBV2 and TRBJ1-1; D gene ambiguous. Germline V gives CDR1 SNHLY, CDR2 FYNNEI. The CDR3 spans 16 residues. V shed 4 bases and J shed 0 bases, with 15 bases lying between them.

This clonotype occurred many times. This chain links TRBV12-3 or TRBV12-4 with TRBJ1-4, with D possibly TRBD1 on 6 matching bases. The V gene lost 3 bases and the J gene lost 8 bases, with 10 bases spanning the gap. CDR3 length: 13 amino acids. This CDR3 is CASSLGAGEKLFF. DNA for the CDR3: TGTGCCAGCAGTTTGGGGGCAGGGGAAAAACTGTTTTTT.

This clonotype has a count of ten or more. The gene calls are TRBV6-2 or TRBV6-3 and TRBJ1-1; 8 bases agree with TRBD1. Per the germline V gene, CDR1 is MNHEY and CDR2 is SVGEGT. The V and J ends lost 0 bases and 0 bases, in that order; junction bases with no gene match: 6. The CDR3 has 17 residues. CDR3: CASSYSGRGPMNTEAFF. The DNA for the CDR3 is TGTGCCAGCAGTTACTCGGGCAGGGGGCCCATGAACACTGAAGCTTTCTTT.

This clonotype was counted many times. This chain links TRBV7-8 with TRBJ1-4, with D tentatively TRBD1 (5 bases). The germline V and J ends were trimmed by 0 bases and 7 bases, with 9 bases remaining between them. Germline values: CDR1 SGHVS, CDR2 FQNEAQ. The CDR3 length is 14 residues. The CDR3 sequence: CASSLAGGGEKLFF. CDR3 coding DNA: TGTGCCAGCAGCTTAGCGGGGGGTGGTGAAAAACTGTTTTTT.

The sample holds many counts of this clonotype. The chain uses TRBV6-5 and TRBJ1-2; 7 positions match TRBD1. This CDR3 comprises 16 residues. The V gene's germline CDR1 is MNHEY and CDR2 SVGAGI. V lost 0 bases, J lost 2 bases, and 6 bases stayed unmatched. The CDR3 nucleotides are TGTGCCAGCAGTTACTCCAGCCGGGACAGCAACTATGGCTACACCTTC. Its translation: CASSYSSRDSNYGYTF.

This clonotype was observed a handful of times. V and J are TRBV7-9 and TRBJ2-4; 7 bases line up with TRBD2. Germline CDR1 SEHNR, CDR2 FQNEAQ (reference sequence). The CDR3 has 14 amino acids. V lost 5 bases and J lost 10; bases outside the gene matches: 11. As DNA, the CDR3 is TGTGCCAGCAGCCTCCGGGACTATGGAAAAATTCAGTACTTC. It is translated as CASSLRDYGKIQYF.

This clonotype was picked up many times. The chain is built from TRBV5-1 and TRBJ2-1, with D possibly being TRBD1 (6 bases). The CDR3 runs to 15 residues. The V gene lost 4 bases and the J gene lost 3 bases, with 14 bases spanning the gap. Per the germline V gene, CDR1 is SGHRS and CDR2 is YFSETQ. CDR3 coding DNA: TGCGCCAGCAGCCTAGGTGGACAGTTCTACAATGAGCAGTTCTTC. Its translation is CASSLGGQFYNEQFF.

This clonotype was found a few times. This chain connects TRBV4-3 to TRBJ2-2; maybe TRBD2 (7 bases). Trimming cost V 1 base and J 6 bases, with 15 bases left between them. CDR1 and CDR2 from the germline V gene are LGHNA and YSLEER. CDR3 length: 16 residues. CDR3 residues: CASSQAGGAQSGELFF. DNA of the CDR3: TGCGCCAGCAGCCAAGCGGGGGGCGCTCAGTCCGGGGAGCTGTTTTTT.